A single T cell receptor (beta chain) is shown here with its context. Its antigen remains unknown. Germline CDR1 reads SGHNT; CDR2 reads YYREEE (reference sequence). V was pared by 2 bases and J by 5 bases, with 5 bases between. CDR3 length: 11 amino acids. The source of the sample is a study of shared clonotypes between healthy human individuals. Turning to the study itself: The cohort comprised two women and a few men. Their ages spanned 18 to 49 years.

The run depth of the assay was deep. Genomic DNA per cell subset filled all wells of several immunoSEQ plates. Assay: immunoSEQ multiplex PCR; the TCRdb copy retains only in-frame clones and omits some. This sample carries about 100,000 clones, 68% of them seen once, and the ten largest clones take about 25%. General study findings and limits: Shared clonotypes across all four donors exceeded non-shared ones in generation probability.

The TCR was taken from a woman in her 30s in good health. The sequenced material came from memory CD8+ T cells sorted from blood. Subset denoted: CD45RO+ cells pooled with CCR7-negative TemRA cells. The rearrangement links TRBV5-4 to TRBJ2-7, with unresolved D. CDR3 DNA: TGTGCCAGCAGCTTCTCGGACGAGCAGTACTTC. It specifies CASSFSDEQYF.